Listed here are 26 T cell receptor beta chains from one sample, sequenced in a study of blood T cell repertoires in COVID-19. Measured with immunoSEQ multiplex PCR; TCRdb has only the in-frame clones, and not every one. The sample includes a few hundred thousand clones, about 86% of them seen just once. Sequences were obtained from PBMCs or T cells enriched from blood (not recorded which). The receptors derive from a man aged 30 to 45 with acute COVID-19.

This clone was observed once. V is TRBV7-2 and J is TRBJ2-2, with 10 bases identical to TRBD2. J gave up 6 bases and V 5 bases, and 6 bases lay outside the gene matches. Germline values: CDR1 SGHTA, CDR2 FQGNSA. The CDR3 runs 15 residues. The DNA for the CDR3 is TGTGCCAGCAGCGTGGGACTAGCGACCCCCGGGGAGCTGTTTTTT. Its protein product is CASSVGLATPGELFF.

The chain employs TRBV5-1 and TRBJ2-5; D remains ambiguous. Trimming stripped 8 bases from V and 2 bases from J, with 13 bases between. This CDR3 has 13 amino acids. The germline gives CDR1 SGHRS, CDR2 YFSETQ. The CDR3 DNA is TGCGCCAGTGGCGCGGCTCCGCAAGAGACCCAGTACTTC. Translating it yields CASGAAPQETQYF.

In its sample, this clone was seen a few times. The chain carries TRBV7-2 and TRBJ1-1; D remains unclear. The CDR3 consists of 13 residues. The ends were cut back, 0 bases at V and 3 bases at J, with 5 bases in the middle. Germline values: CDR1 SGHTA, CDR2 FQGNSA. The CDR3 DNA follows: TGTGCCAGCAGCTTAGCAGTAGACACTGAAGCTTTCTTT. Amino acid sequence: CASSLAVDTEAFF.

The V call is TRBV6-2 or TRBV6-3, the J call TRBJ2-5, with D possibly TRBD1 on 6 matching bases. CDR3 length: 13 amino acids. The ends were cut back, 5 bases at V and 5 bases at J, with 12 bases in the middle. Germline-derived CDR1 and CDR2 are MNHEY and SVGEGT. The CDR3 loop is CASSPQGFETQYF. CDR3 bases: TGTGCCAGCAGTCCCCAGGGGTTCGAGACCCAGTACTTC.

The chain has TRBV21-1 and TRBJ2-7; no check of the table's D call, TRBD2, against the DNA was made. TRBV21-1 is annotated as a pseudogene. The CDR3 is 15 amino acids. The CDR3: CASVPIWTGCYEQYV. CDR3 coding DNA: TGTGCCAGCGTTCCTATTTGGACGGGATGCTACGAGCAGTACGTC.

This rearrangement joins TRBV5-4 to TRBJ2-5; D perhaps matches TRBD2 (5 bases). Trimming pared 4 bases from V and 1 base from J, leaving 11 bases between. CDR3 size: 14 residues. Germline CDR1 and CDR2: SGHNT and YYREEE (reference sequence). The chain's CDR3 is CASSPDWSQETQYF. CDR3 nucleotides: TGTGCCAGCAGCCCGGACTGGAGCCAAGAGACCCAGTACTTC. Based on the CDR3 plus reference TRBV5-4 and TRBJ2-5, the full variable domain is ETGVTQSPTHLIKTRGQQVTLRCSSQSGHNTVSWYQQALGQGPQFIFQYYREEENGRGNFPPRFSGLQFPNYSSELNVNALELDDSALYLCASSPDWSQETQYFGPGTRLLVL.

CDR3 region: CASSLEPARGYNEQFF. As DNA, the CDR3 is TGTGCCAGCAGTTTAGAACCGGCCAGGGGCTACAATGAGCAGTTCTTC. This sequence joins TRBV27 and TRBJ2-1, with a tentative D call TRBD1 (6 bases). V shed 2 bases and J shed 3 bases, with 14 bases lying between them. Germline assignment: CDR1 MNHEY and CDR2 SMNVEV (reference sequence). CDR3 length: 16 residues.

The V and J genes are TRBV3-1 (or the pseudogene TRBV3-2) and TRBJ1-2; tentatively, D is TRBD1 (6 bases). This CDR3 contains 15 residues. Germline lookup yields CDR1 LGHDT and CDR2 YNNKEL (reference sequence). Deletions cut 4 bases from V and 2 bases from J, with 14 bases between. For the CDR3, the DNA is TGTGCCAGCAGCCCCGACAGGAGTTTAAACTATGGCTACACCTTC. Its translation is CASSPDRSLNYGYTF.

This clone was seen more than once but under ten times. In the same sample, other DNA sequences code for this CDR3. The V gene is TRBV11-3, the J gene TRBJ1-2, with D possibly being TRBD1 (6 bases). The CDR3 spans 17 residues. Looked up from germline, CDR1 is SGHNT and CDR2 is YENEEA. The V end was cut by 2 bases, the J end by 3 bases, with 19 bases between. The CDR3 coding sequence is TGTGCCAGCAGCTTAAAAGAGAGGGGGGGTCGCGACTATGGCTACACCTTC. Translating it yields CASSLKERGGRDYGYTF.

In DNA, the CDR3 is TGTGCCAGCAGCGTTAGCGGGAGGCCCACAGATACGCAGTATTTT. It is translated as CASSVSGRPTDTQYF. The chain recombines TRBV9 with TRBJ2-3, with TRBD2 matching over 10 bases. The CDR3 covers 15 residues. Trimming at V came to 2 bases and at J to 2 bases, leaving 2 bases not matched to a gene. From germline, CDR1 is SGDLS and CDR2 YYNGEE.

The chain joins TRBV4-1 to TRBJ1-4, with 8 bases aligning to TRBD1. The CDR3 sequence is 13 residues long. Germline values: CDR1 MGHRA, CDR2 YSYEKL. J gave up 8 bases and V 8 bases, and 7 bases lay outside the gene matches. DNA for the CDR3: TGCGCCAGCCGCCTTAGACAGGGGGAAAAACTGTTTTTT. Protein product: CASRLRQGEKLFF.

This chain uses TRBV3-1 (or the pseudogene TRBV3-2) with TRBJ2-7; the D gene is possibly TRBD1 (7 bases). Germline CDR1 and CDR2: LGHDT and YNNKEL (reference sequence). V lost 0 bases and J 3 bases, leaving 12 bases between the germline ends. This CDR3 is built from 15 residues. In DNA form, the CDR3 reads TGTGCCAGCAGCCAAGAACGCAGGGGGGTCTACGAGCAGTACGTC. It encodes CASSQERRGVYEQYV.

This clone is a singleton in its sample. V and J are TRBV5-6 and TRBJ2-1; a possible D gene is TRBD1 (7 bases). The germline CDR1 and CDR2 sequences are SGHDT and YYEEEE. V was cut by 1 base and J by 4 bases, with 15 bases left in between. The CDR3 runs to 16 residues. CDR3 nucleotides: TGTGCCAGCAGCTTGCGGGCAGGGGGAGGATACAATGAGCAGTTCTTC. Translated: CASSLRAGGGYNEQFF. The whole variable domain, filled in from reference TRBV5-6 and TRBJ2-1, reads DAGVTQSPTHLIKTRGQQVTLRCSPKSGHDTVSWYQQALGQGPQFIFQYYEEEERQRGNFPDRFSGHQFPNYSSELNVNALLLGDSALYLCASSLRAGGGYNEQFFGPGTRLTVL.

This rearrangement joins TRBV30 to TRBJ2-1, with D possibly matching TRBD1 (6 bases). Trimming pared 4 bases from V and 7 bases from J, leaving 11 bases between. The CDR3 is 12 amino acids. Germline V CDR1 and CDR2: GTSNPN, SVGIG (reference sequence). The DNA for the CDR3 is TGTGCCTGGAACAGGGTTACTAATGAGCAGTTCTTC. Translation gives CAWNRVTNEQFF.

This rearrangement joins TRBV18 to TRBJ2-1; tentative D call: TRBD2 (5 bases). Germline CDR1 KGHSH, CDR2 LQKENI. Trimming cost V 6 bases and J 7 bases, with 10 bases left between them. This CDR3 is 12 amino acids long. CDR3 in amino acids: CASSQSGNEQFF. CDR3 coding DNA: TGTGCCAGCTCCCAGTCGGGGAATGAGCAGTTCTTC. The full variable domain, completed using reference TRBV18 and TRBJ2-1, is NAGVMQNPRHLVRRRGQEARLRCSPMKGHSHVYWYRQLPEEGLKFMVYLQKENIIDESGMPKERFSAEFPKEGPSILRIQQVVRGDSAAYFCASSQSGNEQFFGPGTRLTVL.

The genes are TRBV6-4 and TRBJ1-4; a weak D match, TRBD1 (6 bases). CDR3 length equals 17 residues. The germline V gene encodes CDR1 MRHNA and CDR2 SNTAGT. The V end was cut by 4 bases, the J end by 2 bases, with 17 bases between. CDR3 region: CASSGGQFLSTNEKLFF. The DNA of the CDR3 is TGTGCCAGCAGTGGCGGACAGTTCCTCTCCACTAATGAAAAACTGTTTTTT.

The J gene is TRBJ1-4, the V gene TRBV4-1; D unclear. CDR3 length: 15 amino acids. V was pared by 4 bases and J by 2 bases, with 11 bases between. The germline gives CDR1 MGHRA, CDR2 YSYEKL. CDR3 coding DNA: TGCGCCAGCAGCCCCCGGGGAGGGACTAATGAAAAACTGTTTTTT. It yields the protein CASSPRGGTNEKLFF.

Turning to this clone: This sample includes further DNA sequences coding for the same CDR3. This CDR3 reads CASSLGGGAEKLFF. The CDR3 nucleotides read TGTGCCAGCAGCTTAGGAGGAGGGGCTGAAAAACTGTTTTTT. This sequence joins TRBV7-2 and TRBJ1-4, with D perhaps matching TRBD1 (5 bases). In germline, CDR1 is SGHTA, CDR2 FQGNSA. The germline V and J ends were trimmed by 1 base and 7 bases, with 10 bases remaining between them. There are 14 residues in the CDR3.

V is TRBV5-1 and J is TRBJ1-2, with 8 bases matching TRBD1. This CDR3 has 14 amino acids. CDR1 and CDR2 from the germline V gene are SGHRS and YFSETQ. Trimming removed 3 bases from V and 3 bases from J; junction bases left unmatched: 4. Here the CDR3 DNA reads TGCGCCAGCAGCTCGACAGGGGCGGACTATGGCTACACCTTC. Translation gives CASSSTGADYGYTF.

V usage is TRBV28 and J usage is TRBJ1-1; D is unresolved. The germline CDR1 and CDR2 sequences are MDHEN and SYDVKM. The CDR3 totals 14 residues. The V end lost 3 bases, the J end lost 1 base, and 9 bases lay between the germline ends. The CDR3 protein is CASSLSRGNTEAFF. The CDR3 coding sequence is TGTGCCAGCAGTTTGTCGCGGGGGAACACTGAAGCTTTCTTT.

The chain recombines TRBV18 with TRBJ1-6, with D unclear. Germline V gene data show CDR1 as KGHSH and CDR2 as LQKENI. This CDR3 comprises 14 residues. V shed 6 bases and J shed 7 bases, with 13 bases lying between them. The CDR3 here is CASSRSAPNSPLHF. The CDR3 region has the DNA TGTGCCAGCTCCCGGAGTGCTCCCAATTCACCCCTCCACTTT. Drawing the rest from reference TRBV18 and TRBJ1-6, the complete variable domain is NAGVMQNPRHLVRRRGQEARLRCSPMKGHSHVYWYRQLPEEGLKFMVYLQKENIIDESGMPKERFSAEFPKEGPSILRIQQVVRGDSAAYFCASSRSAPNSPLHFGNGTRLTVT.

V gene TRBV7-3 combines with J gene TRBJ2-1, with 7 bases that match TRBD1. Looked up from germline, CDR1 is SGHTA and CDR2 is FQGTGA. V was pared by 5 bases and J by 8 bases, with 15 bases of the junction left unmatched. CDR3 size: 16 residues. The DNA of the CDR3 is TGTGCCAGCAGCGAAATTCCCAGGGGGAAAAAGGATGAGCAGTTCTTC. Its protein is CASSEIPRGKKDEQFF.

The genes are TRBV27 and TRBJ1-1, with TRBD1 matching over 10 bases. The CDR3 sequence is 15 residues long. V trimming: 1 base; J trimming: 4 bases; junction bases outside the gene matches: 3. Germline loops: CDR1 MNHEY, CDR2 SMNVEV (reference sequence). CDR3 residues: CASSLWDRGGTEAFF. In DNA, the CDR3 is TGTGCCAGCAGTTTATGGGACAGGGGAGGCACTGAAGCTTTCTTT.

This clone has only one observation. V usage is TRBV9 and J usage is TRBJ1-5; maybe TRBD1 (5 bases). The CDR3 length is 13 residues. V was shortened by 4 bases and J by 11 bases, with 16 bases between the two germline ends. CDR1 is SGDLS, CDR2 YYNGEE, per germline. CDR3 in amino acids: CASSTSEEGAQHF. CDR3 coding DNA: TGTGCCAGCAGCACCAGTGAGGAAGGGGCCCAGCATTTT.

The chain recombines TRBV3-1 (or the pseudogene TRBV3-2) with TRBJ2-2; perhaps TRBD2 as D (6 bases). In germline, CDR1 is LGHDT, CDR2 YNNKEL (reference sequence). The CDR3 extends over 15 amino acids. Trimming removed 1 base at V and 5 bases at J, with 11 bases between. The CDR3 sequence is CASSQAGTRTGELFF. CDR3 bases: TGTGCCAGCAGCCAAGCGGGGACTCGTACCGGGGAGCTGTTTTTT.

This clone was observed a handful of times. J is TRBJ1-2 and V is TRBV5-6; a weak D match, TRBD1 (5 bases). Per germline, CDR1 SGHDT and CDR2 YYEEEE. V was pared by 4 bases and J by 13 bases, with 20 bases between. CDR3 length: 13 residues. In DNA, the CDR3 is TGTGCCAGCAGCGCGACACGGCAGGGAATGTCCACCTTC. Residues: CASSATRQGMSTF.